Given below is one T cell receptor (beta chain) in context. Its specificity is not known. These data come from a study of cytomegalovirus exposure and HLA in healthy donors. Germline CDR1 and CDR2: MNHEY and SVGAGI. The V segment lost 5 bases and the J segment 3 bases; nucleotides outside the gene matches: 7. The CDR3 has 15 amino acids. Study observations and caveats: Beyond CMV serostatus, there was no information to go on about immune exposure.

PCR was performed using 60 Vbeta and 13 Jbeta primers. The repertoire was sequenced with immunoSEQ multiplex PCR; TCRdb's copy has only in-frame clones and lacks some. Of 95,000 to 100,000 clones in the sample, 85% were seen once. The specimen was PBMCs. The receptor was derived from a young man in good health and CMV-seronegative. The gene calls are TRBV6-5 and TRBJ1-3; 7 nucleotides line up with TRBD1. The CDR3 DNA is TGTGCCAGCAGTACAACAGGGGCGTTTGGAAACACCATATATTTT. This translates into CASSTTGAFGNTIYF.